A selection of T cell receptor beta chains follows, all from one sample in a study of shared clonotypes between healthy human individuals. The data were produced by immunoSEQ multiplex PCR, yet TCRdb's version contains in-frame clones alone and is incomplete. The table includes hundreds of thousands of clones, 80% to 95% detected once. Sequenced sample: naive CD8+ T cells sorted from blood. The receptors shown here come from a man aged 25 to 40 in good health. The CDR3 runs from the conserved cysteine through the conserved F or W. Each record gives: J gene, D gene, V gene, CDR3 DNA, CDR3 protein. A D gene is named only where the DNA matches it firmly.

J gene: TRBJ2-7
D gene: TRBD2
V gene: TRBV30
CDR3 DNA: TGTGCCTGGAGTGTACTTAGACTAGCGGGAGAAAAGTACTTC
CDR3 protein: CAWSVLRLAGEKYF

J gene: TRBJ2-1
D gene: TRBD2
V gene: TRBV7-2
CDR3 DNA: TGTGCCAGCACCGATTCCTATAGCGGGAGCTGGGACAATGAGCAGTTCTTC
CDR3 protein: CASTDSYSGSWDNEQFF

J gene: TRBJ2-1
D gene: TRBD1
V gene: TRBV30
CDR3 DNA: TGTGCCTGGAGTGCACCGGGACAGGGAAGGAGGGATGAGCAGTTCTTC
CDR3 protein: CAWSAPGQGRRDEQFF

J gene: TRBJ1-4
D gene: -
V gene: TRBV27
CDR3 DNA: TGTGCCAGCAGACGGGACGTAGGGAGTGAAAAACTGTTTTTT
CDR3 protein: CASRRDVGSEKLFF

J gene: TRBJ2-1
D gene: TRBD1
V gene: TRBV7-8
CDR3 DNA: TGTGCCAGCAGCTTACCGGGCGACAGGGTATCCTACAATGAGCAGTTCTTC
CDR3 protein: CASSLPGDRVSYNEQFF

J gene: TRBJ1-3
D gene: -
V gene: TRBV28
CDR3 DNA: TGTGCCAGCAGCCCATGGGTCGCCTCGCGCTCTGGAAACACCATATATTTT
CDR3 protein: CASSPWVASRSGNTIYF

J gene: TRBJ1-4
D gene: -
V gene: TRBV5-1
CDR3 DNA: TGCGCCAGCAGCTTGGGGACCGCAACTAATGAAAAACTGTTTTTT
CDR3 protein: CASSLGTATNEKLFF

J gene: TRBJ2-3
D gene: -
V gene: TRBV10-3
CDR3 DNA: TGTGCCATCAGTGAGTCTAGCGGCGGGGTAGGGACAGATACGCAGTATTTT
CDR3 protein: CAISESSGGVGTDTQYF

J gene: TRBJ2-7
D gene: -
V gene: TRBV7-6
CDR3 DNA: TGTGCCAGCAGCTTAGAACATTCCCTTTACGAGCAGTACTTC
CDR3 protein: CASSLEHSLYEQYF

J gene: TRBJ1-1
D gene: TRBD1
V gene: TRBV10-3
CDR3 DNA: TGTGCCATCAGTGACCCGACAGGGACTCACACTGAAGCTTTCTTT
CDR3 protein: CAISDPTGTHTEAFF

J gene: TRBJ1-1
D gene: -
V gene: TRBV5-1
CDR3 DNA: TGCGCCAGCAGCTTGGGGCGAGGGGCCAGTGAAGCTTTCTTT
CDR3 protein: CASSLGRGASEAFF

J gene: TRBJ2-2
D gene: TRBD2
V gene: TRBV9
CDR3 DNA: TGTGCCAGCAGCCCCCAGGACAGACCTAGCGGGAGACGATCCGGGGAGCTGTTTTTT
CDR3 protein: CASSPQDRPSGRRSGELFF

J gene: TRBJ2-2
D gene: -
V gene: TRBV27
CDR3 DNA: TGTGCCAGCAGCGACAGTGCCCCCGGGGAGCTGTTTTTT
CDR3 protein: CASSDSAPGELFF

J gene: TRBJ2-1
D gene: TRBD2
V gene: TRBV14
CDR3 DNA: TGTGCCAGCAGCCAAGGGACTAGCGGGAGGGCGCGGTACAATGAGCAGTTCTTC
CDR3 protein: CASSQGTSGRARYNEQFF

J gene: TRBJ2-5
D gene: TRBD2
V gene: TRBV11-3
CDR3 DNA: TGTGCCAGCAGCCGCAGACTAGCGGGAGATGAGACCCAGTACTTC
CDR3 protein: CASSRRLAGDETQYF

J gene: TRBJ1-3
D gene: -
V gene: TRBV6-1
CDR3 DNA: TGTGCCAGCAGTGAGGGAGGGTATGGAAACACCATATATTTT
CDR3 protein: CASSEGGYGNTIYF

J gene: TRBJ2-4
D gene: -
V gene: TRBV27
CDR3 DNA: TGTGCCAGCAGTATTAAGCGGGCTGGGGCCAAAAACATTCAGTACTTC
CDR3 protein: CASSIKRAGAKNIQYF

J gene: TRBJ1-4
D gene: -
V gene: TRBV7-9
CDR3 DNA: TGTGCCAGCAGCTTAGCCACCGAAAAACTGTTTTTT
CDR3 protein: CASSLATEKLFF

J gene: TRBJ2-7
D gene: -
V gene: TRBV7-9
CDR3 DNA: TGTGCCAGCAGCCCTATAGGGGTGGAATACTACGAGCAGTACTTC
CDR3 protein: CASSPIGVEYYEQYF

J gene: TRBJ2-7
D gene: TRBD2
V gene: TRBV14
CDR3 DNA: TGTGCCAGCAGCCCTTTCTTTCTAGCGGGAATACCACGTACTAACCCATTCTACGAGCAGTACTTC
CDR3 protein: CASSPFFLAGIPRTNPFYEQYF

J gene: TRBJ2-3
D gene: TRBD2
V gene: TRBV28
CDR3 DNA: TGTGCCAGCAGTGGGACTAGCGGCACAGATACGCAGTATTTT
CDR3 protein: CASSGTSGTDTQYF

J gene: TRBJ1-2
D gene: -
V gene: TRBV7-2
CDR3 DNA: TGTGCCAGCAACCCTTCGGGGTACTATGGCTACACCTTC
CDR3 protein: CASNPSGYYGYTF

J gene: TRBJ1-1
D gene: TRBD1
V gene: TRBV29-1
CDR3 DNA: TGCAGCGTTATGGGGACAGAGAACACTGAAGCTTTCTTT
CDR3 protein: CSVMGTENTEAFF

J gene: TRBJ2-5
D gene: TRBD2
V gene: TRBV28
CDR3 DNA: TGTGCCAGCAGAAAAAGTCCAAGGCTAGCGGGAGAAGCCCAAGAGACCCAGTACTTC
CDR3 protein: CASRKSPRLAGEAQETQYF

J gene: TRBJ2-4
D gene: -
V gene: TRBV11-2
CDR3 DNA: TGTGCCAGCAGCTTGTCAGGGTCGGACATTCAGTACTTC
CDR3 protein: CASSLSGSDIQYF

J gene: TRBJ2-7
D gene: -
V gene: TRBV6-1
CDR3 DNA: TGTGCCAGCAGTGAAAGGGAGAGCTCCTACGAGCAGTACTTC
CDR3 protein: CASSERESSYEQYF

J gene: TRBJ1-1
D gene: -
V gene: TRBV6-5
CDR3 DNA: TGTGCCAGCAGGCTTGGTAGTGAAGCTTTCTTT
CDR3 protein: CASRLGSEAFF

J gene: TRBJ2-3
D gene: -
V gene: TRBV7-6
CDR3 DNA: TGTGCCAGCAGCTTACAAGGGGGGTCCCTCACAGATACGCAGTATTTT
CDR3 protein: CASSLQGGSLTDTQYF

J gene: TRBJ2-2
D gene: TRBD1
V gene: TRBV5-4
CDR3 DNA: TGTGCCAGCAGCTTGGGGGGCGGGACAGGGCTGTCCGGGGAGCTGTTTTTT
CDR3 protein: CASSLGGGTGLSGELFF

J gene: TRBJ1-1
D gene: TRBD1
V gene: TRBV13
CDR3 DNA: TGTGCCAGCAACCCACCCCGAGGGACAGGGCTACCTCCGAACACTGAAGCTTTCTTT
CDR3 protein: CASNPPRGTGLPPNTEAFF

J gene: TRBJ2-7
D gene: -
V gene: TRBV2
CDR3 DNA: TGTGCCAGCATCGGGGGCCGAGGGGCAGGGGGCGAGCAGTACTTC
CDR3 protein: CASIGGRGAGGEQYF

J gene: TRBJ2-1
D gene: -
V gene: TRBV4-3
CDR3 DNA: TGCGCCAGCAGCCAAGATTGGGCGAGTAGATCCTACAATGAGCAGTTCTTC
CDR3 protein: CASSQDWASRSYNEQFF

J gene: TRBJ2-4
D gene: -
V gene: TRBV2
CDR3 DNA: TGTGCCAGCAGTACTTCCTCCTTGGTGGCTCACAAAAACATTCAGTACTTC
CDR3 protein: CASSTSSLVAHKNIQYF

J gene: TRBJ1-2
D gene: -
V gene: TRBV19
CDR3 DNA: TGTGCCAGTAGAGGGACGTCGGGCTATGGCTACACCTTC
CDR3 protein: CASRGTSGYGYTF

J gene: TRBJ2-7
D gene: -
V gene: TRBV9
CDR3 DNA: TGTGCCAGCAGCGTAGGTGTAGGGGACTACGAGCAGTACTTC
CDR3 protein: CASSVGVGDYEQYF